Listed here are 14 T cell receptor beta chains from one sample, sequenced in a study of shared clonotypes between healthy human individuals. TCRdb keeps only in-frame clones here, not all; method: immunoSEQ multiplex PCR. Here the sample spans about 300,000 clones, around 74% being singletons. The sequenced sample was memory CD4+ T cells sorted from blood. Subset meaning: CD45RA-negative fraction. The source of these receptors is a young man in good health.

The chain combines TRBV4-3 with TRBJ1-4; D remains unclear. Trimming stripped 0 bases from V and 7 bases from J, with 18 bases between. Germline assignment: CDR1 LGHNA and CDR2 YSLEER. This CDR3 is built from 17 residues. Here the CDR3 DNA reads TGCGCCAGCAGCCAAGATCCGCCCCCCGACGGCAGTGAAAAACTGTTTTTT. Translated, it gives CASSQDPPPDGSEKLFF.

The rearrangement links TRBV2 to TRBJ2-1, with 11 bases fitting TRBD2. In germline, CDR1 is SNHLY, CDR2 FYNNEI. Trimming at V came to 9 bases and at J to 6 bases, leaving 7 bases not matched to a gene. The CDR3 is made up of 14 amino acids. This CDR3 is CARGLAGNVNEQFF. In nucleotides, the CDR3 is TGTGCCAGAGGACTAGCGGGCAATGTCAATGAGCAGTTCTTC.

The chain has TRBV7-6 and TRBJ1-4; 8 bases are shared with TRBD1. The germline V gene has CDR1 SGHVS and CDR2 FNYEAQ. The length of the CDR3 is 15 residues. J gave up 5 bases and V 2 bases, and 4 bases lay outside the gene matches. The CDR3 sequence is CASSLSDRGNEKLFF. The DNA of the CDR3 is TGTGCCAGCAGCTTATCCGACAGGGGAAATGAAAAACTGTTTTTT.

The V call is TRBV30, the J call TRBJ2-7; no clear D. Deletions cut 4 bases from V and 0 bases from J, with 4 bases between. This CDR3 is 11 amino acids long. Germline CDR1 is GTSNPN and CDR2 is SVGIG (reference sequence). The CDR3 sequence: CAWTGSYEQYF. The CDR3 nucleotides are TGTGCCTGGACTGGCTCCTACGAGCAGTACTTC.

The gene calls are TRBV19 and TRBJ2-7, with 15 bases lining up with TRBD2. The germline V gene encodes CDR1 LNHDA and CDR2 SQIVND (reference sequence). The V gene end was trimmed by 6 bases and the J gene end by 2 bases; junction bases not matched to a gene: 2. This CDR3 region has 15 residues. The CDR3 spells CASSRTSGRAYEQYF. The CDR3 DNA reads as TGTGCCAGTAGCAGGACTAGCGGGAGGGCCTACGAGCAGTACTTC.

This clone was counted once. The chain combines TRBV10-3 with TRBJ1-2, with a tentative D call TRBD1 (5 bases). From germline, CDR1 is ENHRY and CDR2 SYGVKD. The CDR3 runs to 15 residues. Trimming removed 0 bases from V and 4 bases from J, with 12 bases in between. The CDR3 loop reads CAISESSQGAYGYTF. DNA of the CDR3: TGTGCCATCAGTGAGTCGAGTCAGGGAGCCTATGGCTACACCTTC.

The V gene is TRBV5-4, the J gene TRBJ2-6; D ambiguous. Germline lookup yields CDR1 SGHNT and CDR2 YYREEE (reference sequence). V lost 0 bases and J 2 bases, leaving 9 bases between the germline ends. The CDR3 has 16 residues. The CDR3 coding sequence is TGTGCCAGCAGCTTGGCTCAGGCGGCTGGGGCCAACGTCCTGACTTTC. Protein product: CASSLAQAAGANVLTF.

The CDR3 nucleotides read TGCGCCAGCAGGGGGACCAGAGACAGGGTTCAGGGGGACACTGAAGCTTTCTTT. This gives the protein CASRGTRDRVQGDTEAFF. This sequence joins TRBV4-1 and TRBJ1-1; TRBD1 matches at 7 bases. Germline CDR1 reads MGHRA; CDR2 reads YSYEKL. CDR3 length: 18 amino acids. The trim removed 6 bases at V and 3 bases at J, leaving 19 bases unmatched.

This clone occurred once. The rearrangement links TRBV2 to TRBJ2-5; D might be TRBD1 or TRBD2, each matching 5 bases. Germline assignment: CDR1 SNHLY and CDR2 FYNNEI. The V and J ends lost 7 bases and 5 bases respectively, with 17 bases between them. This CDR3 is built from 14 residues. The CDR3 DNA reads TGTGCCAGCAAACTGGGACGGGCGACGGAGACCCAGTACTTC. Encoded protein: CASKLGRATETQYF.

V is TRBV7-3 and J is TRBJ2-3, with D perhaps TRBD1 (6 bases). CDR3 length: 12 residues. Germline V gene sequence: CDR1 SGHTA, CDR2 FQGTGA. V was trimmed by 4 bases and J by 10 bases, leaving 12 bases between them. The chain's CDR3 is CASSSQGLAQYF. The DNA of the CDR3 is TGTGCCAGCAGCTCCCAGGGGCTTGCGCAGTATTTT.

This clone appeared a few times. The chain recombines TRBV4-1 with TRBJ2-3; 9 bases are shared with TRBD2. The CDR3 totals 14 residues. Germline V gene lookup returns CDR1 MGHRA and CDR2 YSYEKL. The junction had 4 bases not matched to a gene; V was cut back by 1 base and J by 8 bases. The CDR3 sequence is CASSQAVAGVTQYF. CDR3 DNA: TGCGCCAGCAGCCAAGCCGTAGCGGGAGTTACGCAGTATTTT.

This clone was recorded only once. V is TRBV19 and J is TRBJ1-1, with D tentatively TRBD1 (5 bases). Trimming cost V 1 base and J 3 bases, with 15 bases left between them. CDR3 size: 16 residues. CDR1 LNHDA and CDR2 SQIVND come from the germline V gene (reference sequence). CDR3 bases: TGTGCCAGTAGTATAGCGGCAGGGTTGGTGGACACTGAAGCTTTCTTT. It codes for CASSIAAGLVDTEAFF.

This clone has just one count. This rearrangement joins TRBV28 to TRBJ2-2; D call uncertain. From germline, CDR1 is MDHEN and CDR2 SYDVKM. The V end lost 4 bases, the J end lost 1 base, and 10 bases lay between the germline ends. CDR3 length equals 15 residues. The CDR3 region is CASSSTRVNTGELFF. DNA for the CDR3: TGTGCCAGCAGTTCAACCCGGGTGAACACCGGGGAGCTGTTTTTT.

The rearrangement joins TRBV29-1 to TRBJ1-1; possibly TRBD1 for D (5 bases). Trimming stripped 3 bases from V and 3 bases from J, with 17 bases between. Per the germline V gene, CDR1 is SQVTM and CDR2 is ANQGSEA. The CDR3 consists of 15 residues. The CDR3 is CSVEGEGGRDTEAFF. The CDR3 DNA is TGCAGCGTTGAGGGGGAGGGAGGGCGCGACACTGAAGCTTTCTTT. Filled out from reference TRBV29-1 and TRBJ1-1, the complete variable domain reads SAVISQKPSRDICQRGTSLTIQCQVDSQVTMMFWYRQQPGQSLTLIATANQGSEATYESGFVIDKFPISRPNLTFSTLTVSNMSPEDSSIYLCSVEGEGGRDTEAFFGQGTRLTVV.